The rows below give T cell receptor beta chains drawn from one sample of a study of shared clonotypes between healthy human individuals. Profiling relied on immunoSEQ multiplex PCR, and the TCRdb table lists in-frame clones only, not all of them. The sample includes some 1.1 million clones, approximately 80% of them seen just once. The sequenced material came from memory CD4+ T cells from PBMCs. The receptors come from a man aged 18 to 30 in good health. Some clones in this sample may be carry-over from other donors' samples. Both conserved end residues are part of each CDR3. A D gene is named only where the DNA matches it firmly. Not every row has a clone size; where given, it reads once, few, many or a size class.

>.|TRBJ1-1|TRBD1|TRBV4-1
CASSLDRGRPGTEAFF
TGCGCCAGCAGCCTAGACAGGGGGCGCCCGGGGACTGAAGCTTTCTTT
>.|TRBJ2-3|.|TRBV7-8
CASSLQTDTQYF
TGTGCCAGCAGCTTACAGACAGATACGCAGTATTTT
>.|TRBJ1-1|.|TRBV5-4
CASSSYNRNTEAFF
TGTGCCAGCAGCTCCTATAACAGGAACACTGAAGCTTTCTTT
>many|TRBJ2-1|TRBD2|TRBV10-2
CAARASLAGVHEQFF
TGCGCCGCGAGAGCATCACTAGCGGGAGTCCATGAGCAGTTCTTC
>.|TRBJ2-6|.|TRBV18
CASSPPWPEFSGANVLTF
TGTGCCAGCTCACCACCGTGGCCGGAATTCTCTGGGGCCAACGTCCTGACTTTC
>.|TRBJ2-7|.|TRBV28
CASRGGINYEQYF
TGTGCTTCACGTGGGGGGATAAACTACGAGCAGTACTTC
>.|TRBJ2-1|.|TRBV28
CASSVRLIRTHEQFF
TGTGCCAGCAGTGTCCGACTAATAAGGACCCATGAGCAGTTCTTC
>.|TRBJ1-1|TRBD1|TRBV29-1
CSVTRDRNTEAFF
TGCAGCGTGACCCGGGACAGGAACACTGAAGCTTTCTTT
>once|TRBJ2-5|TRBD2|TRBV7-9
CASTPGGQETQYF
TGTGCCAGCACCCCGGGGGGGCAAGAGACCCAGTACTTC
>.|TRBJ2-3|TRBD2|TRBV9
CASSVALAGASTDTQYF
TGTGCCAGCAGCGTAGCCTTAGCGGGGGCAAGCACAGATACGCAGTATTTT
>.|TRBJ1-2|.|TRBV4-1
CASSPEAVGDYGYTF
TGCGCCAGCAGCCCGGAGGCCGTGGGTGACTATGGCTACACCTTC
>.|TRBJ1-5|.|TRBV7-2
CASSFRTDQPQHF
TGTGCCAGCAGCTTCAGGACAGACCAGCCCCAGCATTTT
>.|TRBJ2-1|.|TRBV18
CASSPSPQNNEQFF
TGTGCCAGCTCACCAAGTCCCCAGAACAATGAGCAGTTCTTC
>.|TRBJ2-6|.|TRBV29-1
CSVVGGLNGANVLTF
TGCAGCGTTGTAGGAGGGCTCAATGGGGCCAACGTCCTGACTTTC